Following are 21 T cell receptor beta chains from one sample sequenced in a study of blood T cell repertoires in COVID-19. Libraries were prepared by immunoSEQ multiplex PCR; TCRdb keeps only in-frame clonotypes and omits some of them. The data contain fewer than 100,000 clones, about 90% of them singletons. Sequences were obtained from peripheral blood. The receptors were sampled from a man aged 70 or older with acute or convalescent COVID-19.

The genes are TRBV6-5 and TRBJ2-7, with D maybe TRBD1 (5 bases). CDR1 is MNHEY and CDR2 is SVGAGI in the germline V gene. Trimming stripped 8 bases from V and 1 base from J, with 9 bases between. The CDR3 spans 12 residues. The CDR3 reads CASGAGSYEQYV. DNA of the CDR3: TGTGCCAGCGGGGCTGGATCCTACGAGCAGTACGTC.

This chain links TRBV19 with TRBJ1-5, with TRBD1 matching 9 bases. The CDR3 sequence is 16 residues long. V lost 3 bases and J lost 4; bases outside the gene matches: 7. The V gene's germline CDR1 is LNHDA and CDR2 SQIVND (reference sequence). The CDR3 sequence is CASSIRGQGMNQPQHF. CDR3 sequence (DNA): TGTGCCAGTAGTATCCGGGGACAGGGAATGAATCAGCCCCAGCATTTT.

This clone was found a few times. This chain links TRBV7-3 with TRBJ2-7; D remains ambiguous. V was cut by 5 bases and J by 0 bases, with 11 bases left in between. CDR1 and CDR2 from the germline V gene are SGHTA and FQGTGA. The CDR3 consists of 14 residues. CDR3 loop: CASSPHPGSYEQYF. The CDR3 nucleotides read TGTGCCAGCAGCCCACATCCGGGCTCCTACGAGCAGTACTTC.

The V call is TRBV7-4, the J call TRBJ2-7; maybe TRBD1 (6 bases). Trimming removed 8 bases at V and 5 bases at J, with 22 bases between. Germline V gene lookup returns CDR1 SGHVT and CDR2 SQSDAQ. The CDR3 covers 15 residues. CDR3 residues: CASGWGGRGFDEQYF. CDR3 DNA: TGTGCCAGCGGGTGGGGCGGCAGGGGCTTTGACGAGCAGTACTTC.

The chain employs TRBV25-1 and TRBJ2-2; 9 positions agree with TRBD1. J gave up 2 bases and V 4 bases, and 5 bases lay outside the gene matches. CDR1 is MGHDK, CDR2 SYGVNS, per germline. The CDR3 length is 16 residues. The CDR3 sequence is CASSGRTGVNTGELFF. The CDR3 nucleotides read TGTGCCAGCAGTGGCCGGACAGGGGTCAACACCGGGGAGCTGTTTTTT.

The rearrangement links TRBV5-1 to TRBJ2-2; weak D call: TRBD1 (6 bases). V lost 3 bases and J lost 6, with 24 bases in between. Looked up from germline, CDR1 is SGHRS and CDR2 is YFSETQ. CDR3 size: 18 residues. CDR3 coding DNA: TGCGCCAGCAGCTCTTTACCTAACAGGGTGACGAGGGCCGGGGAGCTGTTTTTT. Amino acid sequence: CASSSLPNRVTRAGELFF.

The chain recombines TRBV7-2 with TRBJ1-4; D ambiguous. The CDR3 is made up of 14 amino acids. CDR1 is SGHTA, CDR2 FQGNSA, per germline. V was cut by 5 bases and J by 7 bases, with 14 bases left in between. The CDR3: CASSVKSRAEKLFF. Here the CDR3 DNA reads TGTGCCAGCAGCGTCAAGAGTAGAGCTGAAAAACTGTTTTTT.

The chain recombines TRBV27 with TRBJ2-7, with TRBD1 as a possible D gene (5 bases). Trimming removed 0 bases at V and 2 bases at J, with 8 bases between. The CDR3 covers 14 residues. Per germline, CDR1 MNHEY and CDR2 SMNVEV (reference sequence). The CDR3, as DNA: TGTGCCAGCAGTTTATCAGGGGCGCCCTACGAGCAGTACTTC. Protein: CASSLSGAPYEQYF.

The chain carries TRBV6-1 and TRBJ1-4, with TRBD1 as a possible D gene (5 bases). The CDR3 length is 14 residues. Germline V CDR1 and CDR2: MNHNS, SASEGT. The ends were cut back, 3 bases at V and 6 bases at J, with 11 bases in the middle. As DNA, the CDR3 is TGTGCCAGCAGTGACCACAGGACGGATGAAAAACTGTTTTTT. Its translation: CASSDHRTDEKLFF.

V usage is TRBV9 and J usage is TRBJ2-2; D might be TRBD1 (7 bases). The CDR3 covers 16 residues. V shed 0 bases and J shed 7 bases, with 16 bases lying between them. Per the germline V gene, CDR1 is SGDLS and CDR2 is YYNGEE. The DNA for the CDR3 is TGTGCCAGCAGCGTAGATGGAGGGGGCTTTGTCGGGGAGCTGTTTTTT. It yields the protein CASSVDGGGFVGELFF.

This clone was seen a single time. J is TRBJ1-2 and V is TRBV29-1; no definite D call. The V gene's germline CDR1 is SQVTM and CDR2 ANQGSEA. The CDR3 is 15 residues long. V lost 2 bases to trimming and J lost 3 bases, with 16 bases between them. In DNA, the CDR3 is TGCAGCGTTGAATCCCCCCCCCGGAGGGACTATGGCTACACCTTC. It is translated as CSVESPPRRDYGYTF.

The chain combines TRBV2 with TRBJ2-5; D unresolved. The CDR3 runs 13 residues. V was trimmed by 4 bases and J by 1 base, leaving 7 bases between them. The germline V gene has CDR1 SNHLY and CDR2 FYNNEI. The CDR3 loop reads CASSGAVQETQYF. The CDR3, as DNA: TGTGCCAGCAGTGGGGCAGTCCAAGAGACCCAGTACTTC.

This clone was observed many times. The rearrangement joins TRBV19 to TRBJ1-1; no clear D. There are 12 residues in the CDR3. Germline V lookup: CDR1 LNHDA, CDR2 SQIVND (reference sequence). V was trimmed by 3 bases and J by 5 bases, leaving 7 bases between them. The CDR3 spells CASSMGRTEAFF. The CDR3, as DNA: TGTGCCAGTAGTATGGGCAGGACTGAAGCTTTCTTT.

This sequence joins TRBV19 and TRBJ2-7; tentative D call: TRBD2 (5 bases). The CDR3 consists of 12 residues. Trimming pared 3 bases from V and 9 bases from J, leaving 12 bases between. Germline lookup yields CDR1 LNHDA and CDR2 SQIVND (reference sequence). This chain's CDR3 is CASSIGESGQYF. CDR3 bases: TGTGCCAGTAGTATCGGGGAGAGCGGGCAGTACTTC. Full variable domain (outside the CDR3, taken from reference TRBV19 and TRBJ2-7): DGGITQSPKYLFRKEGQNVTLSCEQNLNHDAMYWYRQDPGQGLRLIYYSQIVNDFQKGDIAEGYSVSREKKESFPLTVTSAQKNPTAFYLCASSIGESGQYFGPGTRLTVT.

This chain joins TRBV19 and TRBJ1-4; TRBD1 matches at 10 bases. Germline lookup yields CDR1 LNHDA and CDR2 SQIVND (reference sequence). The CDR3 extends over 14 amino acids. With 6 bases clipped from V and 6 bases from J, the junction kept 4 bases outside the gene matches. The CDR3: CASRTGTGDEKLFF. The CDR3 DNA reads TGTGCCAGTAGAACCGGGACAGGGGATGAAAAACTGTTTTTT.

CDR3 DNA sequence: TGTGCCAGCAGCCAAAGGACTAGCGGGGACACCGGGGAGCTGTTTTTT. It codes for CASSQRTSGDTGELFF. The chain couples TRBV11-3 to TRBJ2-2; TRBD2 agrees at 12 bases. Losses at the gene ends were 5 bases for V and 3 bases for J; bases not matched to a gene: 4. The CDR3 is 16 residues long. Germline lookup yields CDR1 SGHNT and CDR2 YENEEA. Together with reference TRBV11-3 and TRBJ2-2, the CDR3 gives the full variable domain: EAGVVQSPRYKIIEKKQPVAFWCNPISGHNTLYWYLQNLGQGPELLIRYENEEAVDDSQLPKDRFSAERLKGVDSTLKIQPAELGDSAVYLCASSQRTSGDTGELFFGEGSRLTVL.

The chain links TRBV5-4 to TRBJ1-2, with 10 bases identical to TRBD1. CDR1 SGHNT and CDR2 YYREEE come from the germline V gene (reference sequence). J was trimmed by 4 bases and V by 2 bases; bases with no gene match: 5. The CDR3 contains 15 residues. In DNA form, the CDR3 reads TGTGCCAGCAGCTTAAGACAGGGGGCGGGCTATGGCTACACCTTC. Amino acid sequence: CASSLRQGAGYGYTF.

The chain employs TRBV3-1 (or the pseudogene TRBV3-2) and TRBJ2-1; 12 nucleotides match TRBD2. Per germline, CDR1 LGHDT and CDR2 YNNKEL (reference sequence). This CDR3 comprises 17 residues. V lost 7 bases and J lost 3; bases outside the gene matches: 10. The CDR3 sequence is CASTDTTSGGIYNEQFF. DNA of the CDR3: TGTGCCAGCACAGATACGACTAGCGGGGGCATCTACAATGAGCAGTTCTTC.

The V and J genes are TRBV19 and TRBJ2-1; TRBD1 matches at 9 bases. The CDR3 covers 14 residues. Germline CDR1 LNHDA, CDR2 SQIVND (reference sequence). V was clipped by 5 bases and J by 12 bases; unmatched bases: 11. CDR3 bases: TGTGCCAGTAGTGATGACAGGGGGTTACGTCGGCAGTTCTTC. Protein product: CASSDDRGLRRQFF.

The chain employs TRBV5-1 and TRBJ2-2, with D perhaps TRBD1 (6 bases). The V end was cut by 0 bases, the J end by 4 bases, with 10 bases between. CDR3 length: 15 amino acids. Germline V CDR1 and CDR2: SGHRS, YFSETQ. The CDR3 region has the DNA TGCGCCAGCAGCTTGGCAGGGGATCTCACCGGGGAGCTGTTTTTT. It is translated as CASSLAGDLTGELFF.

V is TRBV28 and J is TRBJ2-1; TRBD2 agrees at 10 bases. Germline trimming cut 1 base from V and 7 bases from J; bases unmatched to any gene: 4. CDR1 and CDR2 (germline): MDHEN, SYDVKM. The CDR3 length is 15 residues. CDR3 protein: CASSLSLAGDNEQFF. CDR3 DNA sequence: TGTGCCAGCAGTTTATCGCTAGCGGGGGATAATGAGCAGTTCTTC.